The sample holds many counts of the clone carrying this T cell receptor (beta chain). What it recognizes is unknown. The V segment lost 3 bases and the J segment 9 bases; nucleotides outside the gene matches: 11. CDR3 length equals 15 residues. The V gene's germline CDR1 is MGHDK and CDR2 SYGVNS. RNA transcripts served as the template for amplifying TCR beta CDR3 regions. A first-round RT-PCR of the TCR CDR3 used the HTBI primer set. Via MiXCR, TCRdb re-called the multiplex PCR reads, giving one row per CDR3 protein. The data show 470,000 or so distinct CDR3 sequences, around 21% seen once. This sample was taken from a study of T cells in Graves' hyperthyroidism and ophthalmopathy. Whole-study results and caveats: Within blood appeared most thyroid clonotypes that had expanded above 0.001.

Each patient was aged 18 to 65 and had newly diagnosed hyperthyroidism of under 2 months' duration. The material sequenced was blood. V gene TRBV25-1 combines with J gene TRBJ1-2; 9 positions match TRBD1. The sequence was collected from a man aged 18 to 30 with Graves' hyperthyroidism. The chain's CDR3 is CASSDPSRDRASYTF. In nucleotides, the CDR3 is TGTGCCAGCAGTGATCCCTCCCGGGACAGGGCGAGCTACACCTTC.